Shown below are 10 T cell receptor beta chains from a single sample sequenced in a study of regulatory T cells in long-lasting Graves disease. Time point in this sample: persistent/refractory GD, antithyroid drugs over 5 years with positive TRAb. PBMC RNA served as the TCR library source. Arm-PCR of CDR3 regions and iRepertoire HTBI primers were the basis on which TCR beta libraries were built. Each CDR3 protein is one row after TCRdb ran MiXCR on the multiplex PCR reads. The table shows approximately 400,000 distinct CDR3 sequences, with about a quarter occurring only once. The material sequenced was peripheral blood mononuclear cells (PBMCs), taken when the disease was refractory, from a patient treated with antithyroid drugs. The receptors here all came from a female donor with Graves disease.

The chain combines TRBV19 with TRBJ1-5; a possible D gene is TRBD1 (6 bases). In germline, CDR1 is LNHDA, CDR2 SQIVND (reference sequence). This CDR3 region has 15 residues. Trimming shortened V by 6 bases and J by 0 bases, and 12 bases separated the two germline ends. The CDR3 DNA is TGTGCCAGTAGCAGACAGGCGGATAGCAATCAGCCCCAGCATTTT. Translating gives CASSRQADSNQPQHF. Complete variable domain (other parts from reference TRBV19 and TRBJ1-5): DGGITQSPKYLFRKEGQNVTLSCEQNLNHDAMYWYRQDPGQGLRLIYYSQIVNDFQKGDIAEGYSVSREKKESFPLTVTSAQKNPTAFYLCASSRQADSNQPQHFGDGTRLSIL.

This clonotype was seen many times. Written as DNA, the CDR3 is TGTGCCGTAGAGACAGGGGGGGTTAACTATGGCTACACCTTC. It yields the protein CAVETGGVNYGYTF. This chain joins TRBV28 and TRBJ1-2; 9 bases are shared with TRBD1. From germline, CDR1 is MDHEN and CDR2 SYDVKM. Unmatched junction bases numbered 8, after V lost 11 bases and J lost 1 base. This CDR3 spans 14 amino acids.

This clonotype was seen at least ten times. The chain has TRBV11-1 and TRBJ2-7; 9 positions agree with TRBD2. V was clipped by 5 bases and J by 4 bases; unmatched bases: 12. CDR3 size: 16 residues. The V gene's germline CDR1 is SGHAT and CDR2 FQDESV (reference sequence). The CDR3 reads CASSHLSTSGRYEQYF. The DNA of the CDR3 is TGTGCCAGCAGCCATTTATCGACTAGCGGCAGATACGAGCAGTACTTC.

This clonotype was observed many times. The junction departs from germline at one end; a sequencing error may be responsible. This chain links TRBV10-3 with TRBJ2-7; D is ambiguous. The CDR3 runs 12 residues. Per the germline V gene, CDR1 is ENHRY and CDR2 is SYGVKD. The CDR3 DNA is TGTGCCATGAGTGAGTCCCGGTACGAGCAGTACTTC. Protein product: CAMSESRYEQYF.

This sequence joins TRBV3-1 and TRBJ2-5; the D is unclear. The CDR3 has 13 amino acids. V was shortened by 4 bases and J by 5 bases, with 11 bases between the two germline ends. Germline V gene sequence: CDR1 LGHDT, CDR2 YNNKEL (reference sequence). The CDR3: CASSPRLEETQYF. CDR3 coding DNA: TGTGCCAGCAGCCCCAGGCTAGAGGAGACCCAGTACTTC.

The chain couples TRBV5-1 to TRBJ1-2; TRBD1 aligns across 7 bases. The germline CDR1 and CDR2 sequences are SGHRS and YFSETQ. The CDR3 totals 15 residues. After removal of 2 bases from V and 1 base from J, the junction contained 5 bases not matched to a gene. The CDR3 coding sequence is TGCGCCAGCAGCTTCTCGGGACAGAGTAACTATGGCTACACCTTC. The encoded protein is CASSFSGQSNYGYTF.

At least ten counts were recorded for this clonotype. J is TRBJ1-2 and V is TRBV13; D possibly corresponds to TRBD1 (6 bases). The germline CDR1 and CDR2 sequences are PRHDT and FYEKMQ (reference sequence). The CDR3 contains 14 residues. Trimming took 5 bases from V and 6 from J, leaving 16 bases between them. The CDR3 here is CASSISQGSHGYTF. CDR3 bases: TGTGCCAGCAGCATCTCACAGGGATCCCATGGCTACACCTTC.

This clonotype was counted between two and nine times. The chain links TRBV3-1 to TRBJ1-2; D remains ambiguous. Germline CDR1 and CDR2: LGHDT and YNNKEL (reference sequence). This CDR3 is built from 15 residues. V shed 2 bases and J shed 4 bases, with 14 bases lying between them. For the CDR3, the DNA is TGTGCCAGCAGCCAAACCCCGAGTGGGATCTATGGCTACACCTTC. This sequence encodes CASSQTPSGIYGYTF.

In its sample, this clonotype was seen a few times. V usage is TRBV5-1 and J usage is TRBJ2-6, with D perhaps given as TRBD1 or TRBD2 (5 bases each). Germline V gives CDR1 SGHRS, CDR2 YFSETQ. V lost 3 bases and J 0 bases, leaving 19 bases between the germline ends. This CDR3 has 19 residues. Here the CDR3 DNA reads TGCGCCAGCAGCTGGGGGAGTCGACGCTCGGGCTCTGGGGCCAACGTCCTGACTTTC. Protein: CASSWGSRRSGSGANVLTF.

This chain joins TRBV2 and TRBJ2-2; tentatively, D is TRBD2 (6 bases). Germline V CDR1 and CDR2: SNHLY, FYNNEI. Trimming removed 0 bases from V and 4 bases from J, with 9 bases in between. The CDR3 is made up of 15 amino acids. The CDR3 DNA is TGTGCCAGCAGTGAAGCGGGACTCTTCACCGGGGAGCTGTTTTTT. Amino acid sequence: CASSEAGLFTGELFF.